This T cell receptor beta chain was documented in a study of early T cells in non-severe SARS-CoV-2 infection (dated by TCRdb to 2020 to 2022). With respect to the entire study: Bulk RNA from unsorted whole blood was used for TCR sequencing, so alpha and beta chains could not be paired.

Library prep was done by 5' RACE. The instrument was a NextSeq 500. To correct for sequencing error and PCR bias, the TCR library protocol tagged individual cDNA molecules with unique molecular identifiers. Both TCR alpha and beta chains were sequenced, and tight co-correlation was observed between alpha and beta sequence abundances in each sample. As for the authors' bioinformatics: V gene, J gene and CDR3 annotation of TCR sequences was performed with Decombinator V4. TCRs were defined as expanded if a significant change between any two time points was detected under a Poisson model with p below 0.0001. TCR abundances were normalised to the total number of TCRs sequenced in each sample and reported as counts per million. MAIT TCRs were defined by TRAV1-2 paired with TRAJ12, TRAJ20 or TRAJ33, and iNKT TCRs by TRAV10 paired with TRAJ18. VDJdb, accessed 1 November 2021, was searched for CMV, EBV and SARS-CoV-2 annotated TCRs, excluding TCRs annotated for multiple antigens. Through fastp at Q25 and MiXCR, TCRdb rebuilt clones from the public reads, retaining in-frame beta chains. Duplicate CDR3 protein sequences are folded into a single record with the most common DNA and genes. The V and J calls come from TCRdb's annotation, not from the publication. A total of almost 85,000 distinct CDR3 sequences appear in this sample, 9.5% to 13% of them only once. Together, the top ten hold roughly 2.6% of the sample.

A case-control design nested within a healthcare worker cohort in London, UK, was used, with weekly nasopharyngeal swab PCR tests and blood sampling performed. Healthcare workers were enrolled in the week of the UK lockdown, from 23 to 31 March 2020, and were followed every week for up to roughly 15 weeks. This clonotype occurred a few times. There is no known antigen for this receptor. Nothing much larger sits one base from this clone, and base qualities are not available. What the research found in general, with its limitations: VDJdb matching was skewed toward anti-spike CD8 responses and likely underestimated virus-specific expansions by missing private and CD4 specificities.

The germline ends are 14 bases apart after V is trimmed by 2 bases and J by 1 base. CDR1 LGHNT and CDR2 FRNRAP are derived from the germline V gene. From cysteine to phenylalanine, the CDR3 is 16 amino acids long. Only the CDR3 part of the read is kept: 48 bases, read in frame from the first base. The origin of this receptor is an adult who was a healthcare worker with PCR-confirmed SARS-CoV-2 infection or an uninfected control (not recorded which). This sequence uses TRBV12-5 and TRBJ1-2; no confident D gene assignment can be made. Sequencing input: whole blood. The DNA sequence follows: TGTGCTAGTGGTTTGATTTTACAGAGACTTAACTATGGCTACACCTTC. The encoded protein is CASGLILQRLNYGYTF.